This TCR beta chain was found in a study of CD8 T cells in Susac syndrome. From germline, CDR1 is LNHDA and CDR2 SQIVND (reference sequence). This CDR3 region has 11 residues. V dropped 4 bases and J dropped 8 bases, with 5 bases sitting between them. TEMRA cells were FACS-enriched and CD8+ and CD4+ T cells negatively isolated. cDNA came from roughly 0.53 to 1 ug RNA primed by random hexamers. Amplification of TCR beta CDR3 by immunoSEQ multiplex PCR spanned 54 Vbeta and 13 Jbeta. MiXCR, applied by TCRdb to the immunoSEQ multiplex PCR reads, yields one record per CDR3 protein. The sample consists of around 150,000 distinct CDR3 sequences, roughly 94% of them appearing once.

The chain uses TRBV19 and TRBJ1-4; a possible D gene is TRBD1 (5 bases). Sequences were obtained from CD8+ T cells from PBMCs. This receptor was obtained from a human donor with Susac syndrome. The CDR3 loop is CASSTGEKLFF. CDR3 bases: TGTGCCAGTAGTACAGGGGAAAAACTGTTTTTT.